This is a list of T cell receptor beta chains from one sample in a study of shared clonotypes between healthy human individuals. Sequencing was performed with immunoSEQ multiplex PCR; in TCRdb, only in-frame clones are kept and a portion is missing. The sample carries some 1.5 million clones, 95% to 99% recorded once. Sequenced: naive CD4+ T cells sorted from blood. The receptors come from a man aged 30 to 45 in good health. The CDR3 runs from the conserved cysteine through the conserved F or W. The D gene is left open where the match is weak. Some rows mark clone size as missing; the rest say once, few, many or name a class of expanded clone.

DNA: TGTGCCAGCAGCGTCCGGGACTTAATTTCAGATACGCAGTATTTT
CDR3: CASSVRDLISDTQYF
D: .
J: TRBJ2-3
size: .
V: TRBV21-1

DNA: TGTGCCAGCAGCGTGGGACTAGCGGGGGCCTACGAGCAGTACTTC
CDR3: CASSVGLAGAYEQYF
D: TRBD2
J: TRBJ2-7
size: .
V: TRBV9

DNA: TGTGCCAGCAGCAAGGACAGGGCGGGGACAGATACGCAGTATTTT
CDR3: CASSKDRAGTDTQYF
D: TRBD1
J: TRBJ2-3
size: once
V: TRBV2

DNA: TGTGCCAGCAGTTACGGGCCAGGGGGTGAAACCGAGCAGTACTTC
CDR3: CASSYGPGGETEQYF
D: TRBD1
J: TRBJ2-7
size: .
V: TRBV6-5

DNA: TGCGCCAGCAGCCAAGGGACTAGCGGGAGGGCCCTATACAATGAGCAGTTCTTC
CDR3: CASSQGTSGRALYNEQFF
D: TRBD2
J: TRBJ2-1
size: .
V: TRBV4-1

DNA: TGTGCCAGCAGCGTAGATCGGGGACTCTTAGGTGGCTACACCTTC
CDR3: CASSVDRGLLGGYTF
D: .
J: TRBJ1-2
size: .
V: TRBV9

DNA: TGTGCCAGTAGTATACTCGAGGGTCTCAATGAGCAGTTCTTC
CDR3: CASSILEGLNEQFF
D: .
J: TRBJ2-1
size: few
V: TRBV19

DNA: TGTGCCAGCAGTGCCAGAGGCTGGAGCTCCTACAATGAGCAGTTCTTC
CDR3: CASSARGWSSYNEQFF
D: .
J: TRBJ2-1
size: .
V: TRBV25-1

DNA: TGCGCCGGCAGCTCGACAGGGTCAGGAGAGACCCAGTACTTC
CDR3: CAGSSTGSGETQYF
D: TRBD1
J: TRBJ2-5
size: .
V: TRBV5-1

DNA: TGTGCCAGCAGACCCCACAACTATGGCTACACCTTC
CDR3: CASRPHNYGYTF
D: .
J: TRBJ1-2
size: .
V: TRBV6-1

DNA: TGCGCCAGCCAAGGGGGGGCCAACTACGAGCAGTACTTC
CDR3: CASQGGANYEQYF
D: .
J: TRBJ2-7
size: .
V: TRBV10-1

DNA: TGTGCCAGCAGCTTAGGCAGGGGTAGCAATCAGCCCCAGCATTTT
CDR3: CASSLGRGSNQPQHF
D: .
J: TRBJ1-5
size: .
V: TRBV11-2

DNA: TGTGCCAGTAGTGCCGCAGGACAGGGGAGGAACTATGGCTACACCTTC
CDR3: CASSAAGQGRNYGYTF
D: TRBD1
J: TRBJ1-2
size: .
V: TRBV19

DNA: TGTGCCAGCAGACCTAGTGGGGGCCCGGCTTTCTTT
CDR3: CASRPSGGPAFF
D: .
J: TRBJ1-1
size: .
V: TRBV28

DNA: TGTGCCAGTTCGACAGGACGGACCACTGAAGCTTTCTTT
CDR3: CASSTGRTTEAFF
D: .
J: TRBJ1-1
size: few
V: TRBV6-1

DNA: TGTGCCTGGAAAGTTAGCGGGAGAGAGACCCAGTACTTC
CDR3: CAWKVSGRETQYF
D: TRBD2
J: TRBJ2-5
size: .
V: TRBV30

DNA: TGTGCCAGCAGCCTTAGGCCTGGGGCCAACGTCCTGACTTTC
CDR3: CASSLRPGANVLTF
D: .
J: TRBJ2-6
size: .
V: TRBV11-1

DNA: TGTGCCAGCAGCCTAGGGGACCGACCGAACACTGAAGCTTTCTTT
CDR3: CASSLGDRPNTEAFF
D: .
J: TRBJ1-1
size: .
V: TRBV7-9

DNA: TGTGCCAGCAGCGTAGCCGAGGGGGGCTACGAGCAGTACTTC
CDR3: CASSVAEGGYEQYF
D: .
J: TRBJ2-7
size: .
V: TRBV9

DNA: TGTGCCAGCAGTGAACCCCAGCGGCCCACCGGGGAGCTGTTTTTT
CDR3: CASSEPQRPTGELFF
D: .
J: TRBJ2-2
size: once
V: TRBV2

DNA: TGTGCCAGCAGTGAAGCTCTCCTTCAAGGGGACAGGGACACCGGGGAGCTGTTTTTT
CDR3: CASSEALLQGDRDTGELFF
D: TRBD1
J: TRBJ2-2
size: .
V: TRBV2

DNA: TGTGCCAGCAGCGTGGCGGGACTCTCCTACAATGAGCAGTTCTTC
CDR3: CASSVAGLSYNEQFF
D: .
J: TRBJ2-1
size: .
V: TRBV9

DNA: TGTGCCAGCAGGTCGGTCGGGTGGGGGGAACAGTTCTTC
CDR3: CASRSVGWGEQFF
D: .
J: TRBJ2-1
size: .
V: TRBV5-4

DNA: TGTGCCACCAGCAGAGGCCTCCGACAGGGGACTAATGAAAAACTGTTTTTT
CDR3: CATSRGLRQGTNEKLFF
D: TRBD1
J: TRBJ1-4
size: .
V: TRBV15

DNA: TGTGCCATCAGTGAGTCGAAAGCTAGCGGGAGTGCCAATGAGCAGTTCTTC
CDR3: CAISESKASGSANEQFF
D: TRBD2
J: TRBJ2-1
size: .
V: TRBV10-3

DNA: TGTGCCAGCAGCGAGGACTATGACTACGAGCAGTACTTC
CDR3: CASSEDYDYEQYF
D: .
J: TRBJ2-7
size: .
V: TRBV5-4

DNA: TGCGCCAGCAGGGCAGGGACTTACGAGCAGTACTTC
CDR3: CASRAGTYEQYF
D: .
J: TRBJ2-7
size: .
V: TRBV5-1

DNA: TGTGCCAGCAGCCCCAAGGGGGGGAGCAATCAGCCCCAGCATTTT
CDR3: CASSPKGGSNQPQHF
D: .
J: TRBJ1-5
size: .
V: TRBV7-9

DNA: TGTGCCAGCAGCTTCACGGGACAGGGAGGGGCCTACGAGCAGTACTTC
CDR3: CASSFTGQGGAYEQYF
D: TRBD1
J: TRBJ2-7
size: .
V: TRBV5-4

DNA: TGTGCCACCAGCAGAATCACAGGGATCACTGAAGCTTTCTTT
CDR3: CATSRITGITEAFF
D: .
J: TRBJ1-1
size: .
V: TRBV15

DNA: TGTGCCAGCAGCTTTGGGGGGGACGGCAATCAGCCCCAGCATTTT
CDR3: CASSFGGDGNQPQHF
D: .
J: TRBJ1-5
size: .
V: TRBV5-4

DNA: TGTGCCAGTAGCCCCAGCACAGATACGCAGTATTTT
CDR3: CASSPSTDTQYF
D: .
J: TRBJ2-3
size: .
V: TRBV19

DNA: TGTGCCAGCTCACCCAGGACAGGGGGCTTTGAGACCCAGTACTTC
CDR3: CASSPRTGGFETQYF
D: TRBD1
J: TRBJ2-5
size: .
V: TRBV18

DNA: TGTGCCAGCAGTTTGTTAAACACCGTCACCGGGGAGCTGTTTTTT
CDR3: CASSLLNTVTGELFF
D: .
J: TRBJ2-2
size: .
V: TRBV28

DNA: TGTGCCAGCAGCTTGACAGGGGGAGAGACCCAGTACTTC
CDR3: CASSLTGGETQYF
D: TRBD1
J: TRBJ2-5
size: .
V: TRBV7-3